This TCR beta chain originates from a study of cytomegalovirus exposure and HLA in healthy donors. Study summary: Across about 400 genotyped donors, 81% landed in the Caucasian-associated ancestry cluster.

Notes on this clone: Antigen: not known.

J was trimmed by 0 bases and V by 5 bases; bases with no gene match: 6. This CDR3 comprises 15 residues. In germline, CDR1 is SGHRS, CDR2 YFSETQ. Points from the study as a whole: Among TCR sequences, most were rare, though some public TCRs appeared in many donors.

13 Jbeta primers and 60 Vbeta primers were used for the PCR. TCRdb keeps only in-frame clones here, not all; method: immunoSEQ multiplex PCR. The sample holds about 130,000 clones, over 8% seen once. Sample: PBMCs. This TCR was recovered from a man aged 40-49 years in good health and CMV-seronegative. This chain connects TRBV5-1 to TRBJ2-3; 7 positions match TRBD1. This CDR3 is CASSRDSPSTDTQYF. The DNA for the CDR3 is TGCGCCAGCAGTCGGGACAGTCCCAGCACAGATACGCAGTATTTT.